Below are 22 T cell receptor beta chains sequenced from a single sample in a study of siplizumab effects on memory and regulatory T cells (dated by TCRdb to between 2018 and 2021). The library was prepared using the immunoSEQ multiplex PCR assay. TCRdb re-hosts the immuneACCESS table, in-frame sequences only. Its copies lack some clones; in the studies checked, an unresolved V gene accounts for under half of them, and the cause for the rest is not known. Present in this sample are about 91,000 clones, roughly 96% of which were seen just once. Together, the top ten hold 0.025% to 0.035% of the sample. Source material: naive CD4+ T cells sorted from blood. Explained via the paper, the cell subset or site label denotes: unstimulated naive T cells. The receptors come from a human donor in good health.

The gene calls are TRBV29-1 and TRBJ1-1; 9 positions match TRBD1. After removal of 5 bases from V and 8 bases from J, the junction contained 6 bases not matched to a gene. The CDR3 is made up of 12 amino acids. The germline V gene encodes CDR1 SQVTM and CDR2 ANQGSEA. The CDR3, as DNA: TGCAGCGTTCGAAGGGACAGGGTAGAAGCTTTCTTT. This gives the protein CSVRRDRVEAFF. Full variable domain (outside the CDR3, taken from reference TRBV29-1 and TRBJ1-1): SAVISQKPSRDICQRGTSLTIQCQVDSQVTMMFWYRQQPGQSLTLIATANQGSEATYESGFVIDKFPISRPNLTFSTLTVSNMSPEDSSIYLCSVRRDRVEAFFGQGTRLTVV.

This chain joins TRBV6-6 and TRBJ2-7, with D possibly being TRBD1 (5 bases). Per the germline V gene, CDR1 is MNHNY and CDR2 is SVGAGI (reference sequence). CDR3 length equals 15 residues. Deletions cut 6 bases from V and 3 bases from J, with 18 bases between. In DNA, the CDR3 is TGTGCCAGCAGAAACGACAGAGGAGCGAACTACGAGCAGTACTTC. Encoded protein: CASRNDRGANYEQYF.

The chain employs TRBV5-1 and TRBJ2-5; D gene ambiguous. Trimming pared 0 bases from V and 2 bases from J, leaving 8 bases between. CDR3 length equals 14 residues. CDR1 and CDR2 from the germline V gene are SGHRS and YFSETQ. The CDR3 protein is CASSLAPQQETQYF. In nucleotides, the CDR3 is TGCGCCAGCAGCTTGGCCCCACAGCAAGAGACCCAGTACTTC.

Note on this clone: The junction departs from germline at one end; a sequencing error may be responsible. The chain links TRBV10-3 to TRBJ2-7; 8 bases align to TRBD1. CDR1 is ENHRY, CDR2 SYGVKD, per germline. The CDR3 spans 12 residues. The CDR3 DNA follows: TGTGCCATCCAGGGGGCAGGGGGCCCGAAGGCCTTC. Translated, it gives CAIQGAGGPKAF.

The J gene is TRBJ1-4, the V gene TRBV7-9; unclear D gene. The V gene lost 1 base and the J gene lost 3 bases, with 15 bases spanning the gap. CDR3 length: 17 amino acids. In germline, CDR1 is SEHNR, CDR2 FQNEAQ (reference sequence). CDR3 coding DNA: TGTGCCAGCAGCTTAGGACTTCGTAGCTTGGCTAATGAAAAACTGTTTTTT. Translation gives CASSLGLRSLANEKLFF.

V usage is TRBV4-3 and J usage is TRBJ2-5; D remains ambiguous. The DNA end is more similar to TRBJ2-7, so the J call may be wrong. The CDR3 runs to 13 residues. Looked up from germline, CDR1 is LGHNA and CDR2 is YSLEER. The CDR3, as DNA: TGCGCCAGCAGCCAAGTTCAAGGCCTCGAGCAGTACTTC. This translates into CASSQVQGLEQYF.

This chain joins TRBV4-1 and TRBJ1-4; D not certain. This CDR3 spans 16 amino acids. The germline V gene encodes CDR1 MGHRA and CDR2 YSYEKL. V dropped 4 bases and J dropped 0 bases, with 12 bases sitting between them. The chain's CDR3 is CASSPDGRATNEKLFF. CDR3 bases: TGCGCCAGCAGCCCGGACGGACGAGCAACTAATGAAAAACTGTTTTTT.

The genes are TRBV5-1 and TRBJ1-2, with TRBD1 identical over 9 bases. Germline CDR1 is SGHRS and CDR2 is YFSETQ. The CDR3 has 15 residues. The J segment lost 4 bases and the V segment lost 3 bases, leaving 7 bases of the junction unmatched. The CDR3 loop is CASSSTGGAGYGYTF. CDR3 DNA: TGCGCCAGCAGCTCAACAGGGGGCGCGGGCTATGGCTACACCTTC. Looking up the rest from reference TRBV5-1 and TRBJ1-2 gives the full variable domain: KAGVTQTPRYLIKTRGQQVTLSCSPISGHRSVSWYQQTPGQGLQFLFEYFSETQRNKGNFPGRFSGRQFSNSRSEMNVSTLELGDSALYLCASSSTGGAGYGYTFGSGTRLTVV.

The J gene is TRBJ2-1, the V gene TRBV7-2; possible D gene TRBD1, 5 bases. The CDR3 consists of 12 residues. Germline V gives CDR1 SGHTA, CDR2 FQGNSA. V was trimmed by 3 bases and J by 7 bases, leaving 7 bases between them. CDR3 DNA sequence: TGTGCCAGCAGCTTGGGGCTAAATGAGCAGTTCTTC. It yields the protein CASSLGLNEQFF.

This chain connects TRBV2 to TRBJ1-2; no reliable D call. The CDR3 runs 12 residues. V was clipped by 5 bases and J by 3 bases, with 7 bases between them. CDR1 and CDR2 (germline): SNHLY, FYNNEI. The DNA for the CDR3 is TGTGCCAGCAGTCCGGTTGACTATGGCTACACCTTC. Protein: CASSPVDYGYTF.

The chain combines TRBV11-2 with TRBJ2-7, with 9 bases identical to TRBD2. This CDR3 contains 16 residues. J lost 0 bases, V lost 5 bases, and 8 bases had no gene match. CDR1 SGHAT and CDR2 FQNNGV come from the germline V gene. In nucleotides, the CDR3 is TGTGCCAGCAGCGCTAGGGTACTAGCGGGCTCCTACGAGCAGTACTTC. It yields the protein CASSARVLAGSYEQYF.

CDR3 amino acids: CASSLGQQVLSGANVLTF. DNA of the CDR3: TGTGCCAGCAGCTTGGGACAGCAAGTACTCTCTGGGGCCAACGTCCTGACTTTC. V and J are TRBV5-4 and TRBJ2-6, with a possible D match to TRBD1 (5 bases). Germline CDR1 reads SGHNT; CDR2 reads YYREEE (reference sequence). The CDR3 is made up of 18 amino acids. Trimming took off 0 bases at V and 0 bases at J, with 13 bases between the two ends.

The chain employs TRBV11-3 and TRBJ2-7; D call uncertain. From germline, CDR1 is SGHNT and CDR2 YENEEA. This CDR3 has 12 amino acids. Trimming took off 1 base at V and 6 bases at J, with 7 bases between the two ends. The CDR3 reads CASSLGFSEQYF. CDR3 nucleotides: TGTGCCAGCAGCTTAGGTTTCAGCGAGCAGTACTTC.

In nucleotides, the CDR3 is TGTGCCATCAGTGGGGTGTTAAACCCTGTCTCTGGAAACACCATATATTTT. Protein: CAISGVLNPVSGNTIYF. The chain is built from TRBV10-3 and TRBJ1-3; D is unresolved. Germline values: CDR1 ENHRY, CDR2 SYGVKD. This CDR3 is 17 amino acids long. V lost 4 bases to trimming and J lost 0 bases, with 16 bases between them.

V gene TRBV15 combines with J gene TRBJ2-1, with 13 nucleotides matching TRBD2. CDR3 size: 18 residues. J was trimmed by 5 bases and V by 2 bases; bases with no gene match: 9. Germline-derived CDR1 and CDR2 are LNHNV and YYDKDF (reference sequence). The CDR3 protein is CATSRRLAGGFGNNEQFF. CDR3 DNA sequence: TGTGCCACCAGCAGAAGACTAGCGGGGGGTTTTGGGAACAATGAGCAGTTCTTC.

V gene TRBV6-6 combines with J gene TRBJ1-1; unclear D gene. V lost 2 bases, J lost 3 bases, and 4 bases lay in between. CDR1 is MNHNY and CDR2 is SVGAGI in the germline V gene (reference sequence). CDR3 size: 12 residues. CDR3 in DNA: TGTGCCAGCAGTTACCGGGACACTGAAGCTTTCTTT. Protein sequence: CASSYRDTEAFF.

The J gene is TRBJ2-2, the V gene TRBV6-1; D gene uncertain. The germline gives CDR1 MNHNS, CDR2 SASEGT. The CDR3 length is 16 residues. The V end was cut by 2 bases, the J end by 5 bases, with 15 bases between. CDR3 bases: TGTGCCAGCAGTGAAATGAAGGGTGTAGGAACCGGGGAGCTGTTTTTT. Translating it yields CASSEMKGVGTGELFF.

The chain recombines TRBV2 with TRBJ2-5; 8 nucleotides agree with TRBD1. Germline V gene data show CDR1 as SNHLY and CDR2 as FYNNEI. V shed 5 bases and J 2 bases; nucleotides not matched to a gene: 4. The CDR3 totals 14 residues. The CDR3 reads CASSRTGNQETQYF. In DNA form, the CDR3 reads TGTGCCAGCAGTAGGACAGGGAATCAAGAGACCCAGTACTTC.

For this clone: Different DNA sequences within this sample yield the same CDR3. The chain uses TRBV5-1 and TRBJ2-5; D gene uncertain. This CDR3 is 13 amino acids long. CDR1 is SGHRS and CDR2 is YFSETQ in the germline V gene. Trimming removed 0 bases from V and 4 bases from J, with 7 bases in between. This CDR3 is CASSLARGETQYF. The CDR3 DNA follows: TGCGCCAGCAGCTTGGCCCGTGGAGAGACCCAGTACTTC.

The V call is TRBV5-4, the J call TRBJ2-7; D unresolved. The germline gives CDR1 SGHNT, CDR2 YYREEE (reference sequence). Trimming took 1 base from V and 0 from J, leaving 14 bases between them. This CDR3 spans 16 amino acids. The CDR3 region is CASSLNVASSSYEQYF. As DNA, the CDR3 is TGTGCCAGCAGCTTGAATGTCGCATCCAGCTCCTACGAGCAGTACTTC.

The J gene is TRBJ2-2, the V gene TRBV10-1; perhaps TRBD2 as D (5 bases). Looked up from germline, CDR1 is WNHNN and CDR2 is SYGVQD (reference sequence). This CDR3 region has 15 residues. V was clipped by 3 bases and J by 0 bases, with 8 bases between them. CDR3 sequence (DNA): TGCGCCAGCAGTGACCCCGGGACGAACACCGGGGAGCTGTTTTTT. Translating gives CASSDPGTNTGELFF.

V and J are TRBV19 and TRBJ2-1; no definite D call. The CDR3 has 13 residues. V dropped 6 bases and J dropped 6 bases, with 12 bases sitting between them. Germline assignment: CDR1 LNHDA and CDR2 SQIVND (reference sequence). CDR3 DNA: TGTGCCAGTAGGGTCGGATCCGGCAATGAGCAGTTCTTC. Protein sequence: CASRVGSGNEQFF.